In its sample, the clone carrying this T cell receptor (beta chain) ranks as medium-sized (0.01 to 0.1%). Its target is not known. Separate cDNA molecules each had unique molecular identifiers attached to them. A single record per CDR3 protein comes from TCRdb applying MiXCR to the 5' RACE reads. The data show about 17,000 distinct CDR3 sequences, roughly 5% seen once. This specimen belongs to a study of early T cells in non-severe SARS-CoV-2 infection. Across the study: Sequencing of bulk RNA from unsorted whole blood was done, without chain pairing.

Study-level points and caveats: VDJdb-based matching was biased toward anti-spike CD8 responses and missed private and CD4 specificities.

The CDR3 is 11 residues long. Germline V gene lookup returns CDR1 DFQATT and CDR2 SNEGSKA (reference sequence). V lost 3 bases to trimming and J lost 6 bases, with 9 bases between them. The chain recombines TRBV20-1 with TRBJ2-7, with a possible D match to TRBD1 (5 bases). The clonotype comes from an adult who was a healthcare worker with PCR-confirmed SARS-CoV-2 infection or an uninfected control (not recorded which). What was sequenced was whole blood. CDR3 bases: TGCAGTGCTAGGGGGCAGACCGAGCAGTACTTC. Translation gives CSARGQTEQYF.